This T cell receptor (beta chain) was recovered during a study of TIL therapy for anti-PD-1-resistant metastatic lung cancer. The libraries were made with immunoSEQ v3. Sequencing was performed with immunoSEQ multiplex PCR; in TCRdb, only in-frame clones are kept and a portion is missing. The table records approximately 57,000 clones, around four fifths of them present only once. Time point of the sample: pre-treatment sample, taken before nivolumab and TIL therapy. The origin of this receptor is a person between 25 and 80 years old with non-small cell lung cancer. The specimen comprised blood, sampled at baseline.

CDR3 sequence: CAWGGTGGGDTQYF. DNA for the CDR3: TGTGCCTGGGGGGGGACAGGGGGCGGAGATACGCAGTATTTT. The chain uses TRBV30 and TRBJ2-3, with 12 bases fitting TRBD1. CDR1 GTSNPN and CDR2 SVGIG come from the germline V gene (reference sequence). This CDR3 is built from 14 residues. With 5 bases clipped from V and 5 bases from J, the junction kept 5 bases outside the gene matches.